Listed here are 8 T cell receptor beta chains from one sample, sequenced in a study of blood T cell repertoires in COVID-19 (TCRdb year 2020). The library was generated by the immunoSEQ multiplex PCR assay. Imported from immuneACCESS, the table was reduced by TCRdb to in-frame sequences with V and J called. These copies leave out some clones; in studies compared against another copy, an unresolved V gene accounts for under half, and the cause of the remainder is not known. Present in this sample are roughly 300,000 clones, approximately 84% of which were seen just once. 1% of the sample rests with the top ten. Sequenced: PBMCs or T cells enriched from blood (not recorded which). The receptors here all came from a woman aged 25 to 39 who had recovered from COVID-19.

The chain links TRBV27 to TRBJ2-7, with 9 positions matching TRBD2. The V and J ends lost 7 bases and 2 bases, in that order; junction bases with no gene match: 9. Germline CDR1 and CDR2: MNHEY and SMNVEV (reference sequence). CDR3 length: 15 residues. The CDR3 spells CASKLTSGPPYEQYF. CDR3 in DNA: TGTGCCAGCAAGTTGACTAGCGGCCCTCCCTACGAGCAGTACTTC.

CDR3 loop: CASSPRQGADTEAFF. DNA for the CDR3: TGTGCCAGCTCACCAAGACAGGGGGCAGACACTGAAGCTTTCTTT. The chain links TRBV18 to TRBJ1-1; TRBD1 matches at 10 bases. The CDR3 is 15 amino acids. The germline gives CDR1 KGHSH, CDR2 LQKENI. J lost 3 bases, V lost 2 bases, and 3 bases had no gene match.

The chain joins TRBV2 to TRBJ2-2; TRBD2 matches at 10 bases. From germline, CDR1 is SNHLY and CDR2 FYNNEI. The CDR3 is 16 amino acids. With V trimmed by 4 bases and J by 6 bases, 8 bases remained unmatched. The CDR3 is CASSVSGGEVAGELFF. The CDR3 DNA sequence: TGTGCCAGCAGTGTAAGCGGGGGGGAGGTCGCCGGGGAGCTGTTTTTT.

V gene TRBV30 combines with J gene TRBJ1-1, with D maybe TRBD1 (6 bases). This CDR3 region has 15 residues. Deletions cut 3 bases from V and 0 bases from J, with 14 bases between. Germline CDR1 GTSNPN, CDR2 SVGIG (reference sequence). The CDR3 spells CAWREADRMNTEAFF. DNA for the CDR3: TGTGCCTGGAGGGAAGCCGACAGGATGAACACTGAAGCTTTCTTT.

The chain employs TRBV7-6 and TRBJ2-1; TRBD2 might be the D (5 bases). CDR1 and CDR2 (germline): SGHVS, FNYEAQ. Trimming cost V 5 bases and J 4 bases, with 15 bases left between them. The CDR3 sequence is 15 residues long. DNA for the CDR3: TGTGCCAGCAGCAAAAATGAAGGGAGATACAATGAGCAGTTCTTC. Amino acid sequence: CASSKNEGRYNEQFF.

The chain links TRBV12-5 to TRBJ2-3; 7 nucleotides match TRBD1. The trim removed 6 bases at V and 2 bases at J, leaving 8 bases unmatched. This CDR3 has 15 residues. CDR1 is LGHNT, CDR2 FRNRAP, per germline. The CDR3 bases are TGTGCTAGTGGCCCAGGGACAGTATACACAGATACGCAGTATTTT. It is translated as CASGPGTVYTDTQYF. Drawing the rest from reference TRBV12-5 and TRBJ2-3, the complete variable domain is DARVTQTPRHKVTEMGQEVTMRCQPILGHNTVFWYRQTMMQGLELLAYFRNRAPLDDSGMPKDRFSAEMPDATLATLKIQPSEPRDSAVYFCASGPGTVYTDTQYFGPGTRLTVL.

J is TRBJ2-5 and V is TRBV27; D possibly corresponds to TRBD2 (6 bases). The germline V and J ends were trimmed by 5 bases and 1 base, with 11 bases remaining between them. There are 14 residues in the CDR3. Germline values: CDR1 MNHEY, CDR2 SMNVEV (reference sequence). The CDR3 nucleotides are TGTGCCAGCAGTAGACTAGTGGGCCAAGAGACCCAGTACTTC. Protein: CASSRLVGQETQYF.

CDR3 coding DNA: TGCGCCAGCAGCCAAGTTTTTGGACAGAATTCACCCCTCCACTTT. Translation gives CASSQVFGQNSPLHF. This sequence joins TRBV4-1 and TRBJ1-6; the D gene is possibly TRBD1 (6 bases). This CDR3 is 15 amino acids long. The germline V gene encodes CDR1 MGHRA and CDR2 YSYEKL. Trimming removed 1 base at V and 7 bases at J, with 11 bases between.